Sequencing of this T cell receptor beta chain was carried out in a study of blood T cell repertoires in COVID-19. Study background: Some COVID-19 samples were acute and others convalescent; all came from the United States, Italy and Spain. The analysed material was cDNA or gDNA that came from T cells, B-cell-depleted T cells, or PBMCs.

Per the original methods: For nucleated cells, counts were estimated from reference gene primer amplification. Sequenced by immunoSEQ multiplex PCR; TCRdb stores in-frame clones only, minus some. That table gives V, J and clone size, and the DNA gave D and trimming. The repertoire has around 280,000 clones, roughly 90% of them found once; the top ten carry 10% to 12%. CDR1 is SGHAT, CDR2 FQNNGV, per germline. Trimming took 2 bases from V and 5 from J; bases not matched to a gene: 8. This CDR3 has 15 residues. This sequence originates from a woman in her twenties or thirties with COVID-19, enrolled during active disease. Sequencing input: peripheral blood. The chain uses TRBV11-2 and TRBJ2-5; 7 bases map to TRBD1. The CDR3 DNA reads as TGTGCCAGCAGCTTAAGGGCAGGGGGTTTTGAGACCCAGTACTTC. Its translation is CASSLRAGGFETQYF.